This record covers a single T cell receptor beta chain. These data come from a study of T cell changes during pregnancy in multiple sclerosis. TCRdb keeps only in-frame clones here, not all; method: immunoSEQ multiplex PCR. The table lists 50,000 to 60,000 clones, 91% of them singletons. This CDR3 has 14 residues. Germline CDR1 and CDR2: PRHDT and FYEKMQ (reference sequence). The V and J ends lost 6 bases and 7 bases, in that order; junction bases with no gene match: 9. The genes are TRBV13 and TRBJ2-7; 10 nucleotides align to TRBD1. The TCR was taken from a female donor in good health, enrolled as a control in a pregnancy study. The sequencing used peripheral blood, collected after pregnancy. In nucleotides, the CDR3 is TGTGCCAGCAGGAGGGGACAGGGGACGAGGGAGCAGTACTTC. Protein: CASRRGQGTREQYF.